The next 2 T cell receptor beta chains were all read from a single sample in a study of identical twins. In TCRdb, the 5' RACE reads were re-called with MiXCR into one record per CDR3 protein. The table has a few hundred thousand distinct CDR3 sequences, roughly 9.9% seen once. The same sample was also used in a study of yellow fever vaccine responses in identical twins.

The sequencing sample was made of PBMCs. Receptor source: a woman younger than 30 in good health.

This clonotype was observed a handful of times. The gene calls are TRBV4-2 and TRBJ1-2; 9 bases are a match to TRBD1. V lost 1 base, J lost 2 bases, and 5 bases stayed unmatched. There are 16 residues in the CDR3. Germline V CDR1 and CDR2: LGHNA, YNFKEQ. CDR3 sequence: CASSQGQGGRNYGYTF. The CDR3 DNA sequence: TGTGCCAGCAGCCAAGGACAGGGGGGCAGGAACTATGGCTACACCTTC.

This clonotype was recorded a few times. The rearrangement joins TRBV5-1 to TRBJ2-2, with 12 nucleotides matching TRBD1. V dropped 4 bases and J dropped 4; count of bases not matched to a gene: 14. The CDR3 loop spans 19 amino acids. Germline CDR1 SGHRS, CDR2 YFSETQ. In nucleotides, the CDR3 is TGCGCCAGCAGCCTACCGGGACAGGGGGCCTTATCGATCACCGGGGAGCTGTTTTTT. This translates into CASSLPGQGALSITGELFF.